The subject of this entry is one TCR beta chain. These data are taken from a study of control samples from healthy donors and cancer patients. Measured with immunoSEQ multiplex PCR; TCRdb has only the in-frame clones, and not every one. The data hold about 54,000 clones, with 95% to 96% observed a single time. The germline V and J ends were trimmed by 4 bases and 0 bases, with 19 bases remaining between them. Germline lookup yields CDR1 SEHNR and CDR2 FQNEAQ (reference sequence). The CDR3 is 17 amino acids. Sample: blood. V is TRBV7-9 and J is TRBJ2-7, with a weak D call TRBD1 (6 bases). The TCR comes from a woman in her thirties in good health. The CDR3 reads CASSSPTDRRNSYEQYF. The CDR3 DNA follows: TGTGCCAGCAGCTCTCCCACCGACAGGCGGAACTCCTACGAGCAGTACTTC.